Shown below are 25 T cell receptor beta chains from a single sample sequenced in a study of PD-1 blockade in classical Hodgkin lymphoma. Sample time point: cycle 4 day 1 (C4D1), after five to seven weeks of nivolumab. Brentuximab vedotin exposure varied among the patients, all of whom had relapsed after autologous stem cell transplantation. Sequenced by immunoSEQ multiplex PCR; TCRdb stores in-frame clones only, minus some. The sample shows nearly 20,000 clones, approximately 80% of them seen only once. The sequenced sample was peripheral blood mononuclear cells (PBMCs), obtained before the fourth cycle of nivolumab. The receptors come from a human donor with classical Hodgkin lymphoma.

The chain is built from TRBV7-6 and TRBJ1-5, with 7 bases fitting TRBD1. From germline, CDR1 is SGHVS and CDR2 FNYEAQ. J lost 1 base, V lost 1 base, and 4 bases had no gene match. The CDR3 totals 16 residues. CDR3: CASSLGQGGSNQPQHF. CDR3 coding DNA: TGTGCCAGCAGCTTAGGTCAGGGGGGAAGCAATCAGCCCCAGCATTTT.

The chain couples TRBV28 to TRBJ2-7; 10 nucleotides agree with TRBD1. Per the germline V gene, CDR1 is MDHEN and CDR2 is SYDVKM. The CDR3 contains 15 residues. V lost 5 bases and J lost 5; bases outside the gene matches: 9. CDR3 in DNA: TGTGCCAGCAGTACTCCGGGACAGGGGCTCGACGAGCAGTACTTC. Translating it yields CASSTPGQGLDEQYF. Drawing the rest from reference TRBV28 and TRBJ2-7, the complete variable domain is DVKVTQSSRYLVKRTGEKVFLECVQDMDHENMFWYRQDPGLGLRLIYFSYDVKMKEKGDIPEGYSVSREKKERFSLILESASTNQTSMYLCASSTPGQGLDEQYFGPGTRLTVT.

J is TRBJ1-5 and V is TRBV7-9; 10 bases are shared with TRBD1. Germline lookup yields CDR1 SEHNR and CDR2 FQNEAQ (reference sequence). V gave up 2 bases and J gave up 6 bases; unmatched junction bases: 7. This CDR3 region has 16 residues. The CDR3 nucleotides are TGTGCCAGCAGCTTATACAGGGACAGGGGCCTTCAGCCCCAGCATTTT. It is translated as CASSLYRDRGLQPQHF.

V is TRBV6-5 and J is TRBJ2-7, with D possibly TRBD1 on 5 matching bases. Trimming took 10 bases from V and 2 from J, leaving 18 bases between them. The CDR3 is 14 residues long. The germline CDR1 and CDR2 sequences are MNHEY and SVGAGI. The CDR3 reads CATHTTTATYEQYF. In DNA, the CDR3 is TGTGCCACCCACACTACGACAGCTACCTACGAGCAGTACTTC.

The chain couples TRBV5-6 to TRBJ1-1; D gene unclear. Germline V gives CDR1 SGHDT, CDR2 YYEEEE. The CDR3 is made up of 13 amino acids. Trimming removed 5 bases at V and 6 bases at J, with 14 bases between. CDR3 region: CASSLWGAAEAFF. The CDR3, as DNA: TGTGCCAGCAGTTTGTGGGGTGCGGCTGAAGCTTTCTTT.

As DNA, the CDR3 is TGTGCCAGCAGCTTATCCGGCCCTTACTCCGAGCAGTACTTC. Translating it yields CASSLSGPYSEQYF. This sequence joins TRBV7-2 and TRBJ2-7; D is uncertain. This CDR3 has 14 residues. V was shortened by 2 bases and J by 6 bases, with 14 bases between the two germline ends. The germline V gene encodes CDR1 SGHTA and CDR2 FQGNSA.

This CDR3 is CSSGTAYEQYF. In nucleotides, the CDR3 is TGCAGCTCCGGGACAGCCTACGAGCAGTACTTC. The V call is TRBV29-1, the J call TRBJ2-7; 7 bases line up with TRBD1. Germline trimming cut 8 bases from V and 2 bases from J; bases unmatched to any gene: 3. CDR3 length equals 11 residues. The germline V gene encodes CDR1 SQVTM and CDR2 ANQGSEA.

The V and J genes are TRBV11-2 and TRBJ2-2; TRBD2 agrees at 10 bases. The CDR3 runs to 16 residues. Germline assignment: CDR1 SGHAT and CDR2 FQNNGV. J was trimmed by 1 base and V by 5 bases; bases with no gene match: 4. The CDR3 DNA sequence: TGTGCCAGCAGCCCAAGACTAGCGGGGAACACCGGGGAGCTGTTTTTT. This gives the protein CASSPRLAGNTGELFF. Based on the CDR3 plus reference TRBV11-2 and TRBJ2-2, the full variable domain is EAGVAQSPRYKIIEKRQSVAFWCNPISGHATLYWYQQILGQGPKLLIQFQNNGVVDDSQLPKDRFSAERLKGVDSTLKIQPAKLEDSAVYLCASSPRLAGNTGELFFGEGSRLTVL.

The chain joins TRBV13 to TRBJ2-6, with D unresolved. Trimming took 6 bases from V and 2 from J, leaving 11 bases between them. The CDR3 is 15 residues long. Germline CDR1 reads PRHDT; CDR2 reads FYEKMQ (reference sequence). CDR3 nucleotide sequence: TGTGCCAGCAGGAATACAGCTACTGGGGCCAACGTCCTGACTTTC. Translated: CASRNTATGANVLTF.

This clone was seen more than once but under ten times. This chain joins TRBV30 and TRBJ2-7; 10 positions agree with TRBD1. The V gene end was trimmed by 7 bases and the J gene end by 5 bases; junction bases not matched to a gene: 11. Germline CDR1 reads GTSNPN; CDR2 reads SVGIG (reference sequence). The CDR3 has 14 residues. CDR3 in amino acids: CASKRDRGPHEQYF. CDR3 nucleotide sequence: TGTGCCTCTAAAAGGGACAGGGGTCCCCACGAGCAGTACTTC.

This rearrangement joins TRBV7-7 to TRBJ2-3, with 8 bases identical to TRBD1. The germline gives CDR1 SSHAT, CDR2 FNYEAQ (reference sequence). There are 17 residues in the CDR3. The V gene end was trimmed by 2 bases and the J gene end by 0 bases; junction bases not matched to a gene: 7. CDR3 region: CASSLPRDRSSTDTQYF. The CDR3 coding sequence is TGTGCCAGCAGCTTACCCAGGGACAGGTCGAGCACAGATACGCAGTATTTT.

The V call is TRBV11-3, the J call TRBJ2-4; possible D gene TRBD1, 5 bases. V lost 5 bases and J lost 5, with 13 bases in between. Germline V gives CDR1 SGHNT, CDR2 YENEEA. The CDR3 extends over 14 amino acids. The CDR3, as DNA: TGTGCCAGCAGCCCCCAGGGATTCGAAAACATTCAGTACTTC. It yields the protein CASSPQGFENIQYF.

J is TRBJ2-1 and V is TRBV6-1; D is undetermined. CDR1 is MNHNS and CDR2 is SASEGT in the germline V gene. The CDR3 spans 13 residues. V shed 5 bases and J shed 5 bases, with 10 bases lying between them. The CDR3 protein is CASSLDRDNEQFF. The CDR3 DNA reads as TGTGCCAGCAGTCTTGACCGGGACAATGAGCAGTTCTTC.

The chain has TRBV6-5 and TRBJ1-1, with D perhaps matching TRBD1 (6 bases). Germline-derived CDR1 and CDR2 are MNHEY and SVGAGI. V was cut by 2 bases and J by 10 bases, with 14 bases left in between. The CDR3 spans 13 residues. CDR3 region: CASSYGGAGAAFF. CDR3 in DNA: TGTGCCAGCAGTTACGGGGGGGCTGGGGCAGCTTTCTTT.

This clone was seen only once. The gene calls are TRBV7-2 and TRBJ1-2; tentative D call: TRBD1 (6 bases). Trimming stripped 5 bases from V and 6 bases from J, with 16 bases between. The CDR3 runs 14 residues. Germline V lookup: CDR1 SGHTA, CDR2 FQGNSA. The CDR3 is CASSAQTGTNGYTF. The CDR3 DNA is TGTGCCAGCAGCGCACAAACAGGGACGAATGGCTACACCTTC.

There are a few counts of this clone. The CDR3 DNA is TGTGCCAGCAGCCGTGACTTGACCGGGGAGCTGTTTTTT. Amino acid sequence: CASSRDLTGELFF. This chain joins TRBV7-3 and TRBJ2-2; D remains ambiguous. The germline V and J ends were trimmed by 5 bases and 5 bases, with 9 bases remaining between them. CDR3 length: 13 amino acids. CDR1 is SGHTA, CDR2 FQGTGA, per germline.

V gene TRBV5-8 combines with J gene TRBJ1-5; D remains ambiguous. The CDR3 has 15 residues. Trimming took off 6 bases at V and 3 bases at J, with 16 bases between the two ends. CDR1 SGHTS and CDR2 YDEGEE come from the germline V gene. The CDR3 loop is CASTPLRDYNQPQHF. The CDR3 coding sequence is TGTGCCAGCACCCCCCTCCGGGATTACAATCAGCCCCAGCATTTT.

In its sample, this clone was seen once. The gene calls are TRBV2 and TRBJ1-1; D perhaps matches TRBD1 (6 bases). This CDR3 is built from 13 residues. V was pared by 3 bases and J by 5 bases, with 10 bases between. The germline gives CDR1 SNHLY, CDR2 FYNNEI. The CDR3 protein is CASSDGGMTEAFF. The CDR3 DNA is TGTGCCAGCAGTGACGGGGGCATGACTGAAGCTTTCTTT.

The CDR3 here is CASSPVGTGGQRQETQYF. CDR3 DNA sequence: TGTGCCAGCTCACCAGTAGGGACAGGGGGCCAGAGGCAAGAGACCCAGTACTTC. The chain recombines TRBV18 with TRBJ2-5; 12 nucleotides agree with TRBD1. CDR1 is KGHSH and CDR2 is LQKENI in the germline V gene. Trimming cost V 2 bases and J 2 bases; bases outside gene matches: 9. The CDR3 totals 18 residues.

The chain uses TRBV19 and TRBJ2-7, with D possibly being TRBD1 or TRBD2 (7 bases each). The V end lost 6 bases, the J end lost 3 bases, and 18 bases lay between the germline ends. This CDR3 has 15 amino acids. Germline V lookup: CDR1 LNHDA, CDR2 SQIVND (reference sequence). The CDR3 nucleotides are TGTGCCAGTAGGCCCCAGGGGGGGGGTTTCTACGAGCAGTACTTC. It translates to CASRPQGGGFYEQYF.

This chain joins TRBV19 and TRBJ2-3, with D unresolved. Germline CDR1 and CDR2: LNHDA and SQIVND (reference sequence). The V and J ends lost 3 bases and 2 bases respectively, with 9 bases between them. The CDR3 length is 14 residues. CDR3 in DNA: TGTGCCAGTAGTATCGGGCAGATCACAGATACGCAGTATTTT. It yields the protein CASSIGQITDTQYF.

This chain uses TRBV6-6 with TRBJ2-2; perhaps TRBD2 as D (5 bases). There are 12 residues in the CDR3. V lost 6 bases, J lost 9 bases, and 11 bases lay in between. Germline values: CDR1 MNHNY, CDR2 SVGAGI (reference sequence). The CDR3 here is CASSPRGRELFF. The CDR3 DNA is TGTGCCAGCAGCCCACGAGGGAGGGAGCTGTTTTTT.

The CDR3 DNA reads TGTGCCAGCAGCGTAGATCCCCGTGGGGACGGCACAGATACGCAGTATTTT. This codes for CASSVDPRGDGTDTQYF. The chain has TRBV9 and TRBJ2-3; D could derive from TRBD1 or TRBD2 (5 bases each). The CDR3 runs 17 residues. The V gene's germline CDR1 is SGDLS and CDR2 YYNGEE. Trimming took 0 bases from V and 1 from J, leaving 15 bases between them.

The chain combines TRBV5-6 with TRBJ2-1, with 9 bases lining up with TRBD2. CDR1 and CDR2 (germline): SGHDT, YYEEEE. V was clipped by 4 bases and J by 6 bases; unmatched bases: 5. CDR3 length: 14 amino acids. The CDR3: CASSPTSGPNEQFF. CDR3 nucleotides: TGTGCCAGCAGCCCGACTAGCGGACCCAATGAGCAGTTCTTC.

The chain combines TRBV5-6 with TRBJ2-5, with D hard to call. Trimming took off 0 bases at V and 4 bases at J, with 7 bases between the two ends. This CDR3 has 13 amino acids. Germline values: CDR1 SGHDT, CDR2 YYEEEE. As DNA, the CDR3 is TGTGCCAGCAGCTTGGTGGATGGAGAGACCCAGTACTTC. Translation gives CASSLVDGETQYF.